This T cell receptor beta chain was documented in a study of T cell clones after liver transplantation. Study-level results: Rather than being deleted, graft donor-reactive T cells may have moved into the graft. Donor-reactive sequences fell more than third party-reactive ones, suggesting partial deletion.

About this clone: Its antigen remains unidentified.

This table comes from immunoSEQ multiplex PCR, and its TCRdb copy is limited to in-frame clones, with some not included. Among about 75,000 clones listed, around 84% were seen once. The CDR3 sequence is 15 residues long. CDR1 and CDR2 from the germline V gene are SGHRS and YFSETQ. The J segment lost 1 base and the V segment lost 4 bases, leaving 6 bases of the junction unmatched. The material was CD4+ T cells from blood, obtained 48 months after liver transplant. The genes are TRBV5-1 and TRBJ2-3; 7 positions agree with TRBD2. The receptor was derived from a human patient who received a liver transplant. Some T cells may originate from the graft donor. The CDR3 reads CASSRTGGGTDTQYF. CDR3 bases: TGCGCCAGCAGCCGGACGGGGGGTGGCACAGATACGCAGTATTTT.